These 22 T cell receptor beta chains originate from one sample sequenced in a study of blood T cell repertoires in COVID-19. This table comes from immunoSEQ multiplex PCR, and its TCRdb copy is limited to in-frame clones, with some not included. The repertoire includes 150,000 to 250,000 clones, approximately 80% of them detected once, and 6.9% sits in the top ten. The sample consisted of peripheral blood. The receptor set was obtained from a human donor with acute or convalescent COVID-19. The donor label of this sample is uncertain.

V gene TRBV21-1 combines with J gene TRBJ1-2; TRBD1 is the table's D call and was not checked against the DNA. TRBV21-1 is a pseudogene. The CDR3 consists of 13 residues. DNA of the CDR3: TGTGCCAGCAGCAAAGCTTTGACAGATGGCTACACCTTC. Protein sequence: CASSKALTDGYTF.

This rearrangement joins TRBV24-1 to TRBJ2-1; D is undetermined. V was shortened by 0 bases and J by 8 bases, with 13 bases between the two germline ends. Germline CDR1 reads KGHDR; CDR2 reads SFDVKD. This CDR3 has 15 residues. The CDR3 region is CATSDLATKSDEQFF. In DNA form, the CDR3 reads TGTGCCACCAGTGATTTGGCCACAAAGAGCGATGAGCAGTTCTTC.

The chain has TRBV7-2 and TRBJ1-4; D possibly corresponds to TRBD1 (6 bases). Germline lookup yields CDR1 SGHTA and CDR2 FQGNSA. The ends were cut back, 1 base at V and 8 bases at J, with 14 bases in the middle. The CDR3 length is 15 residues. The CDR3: CASSLGGRGTEKLFF. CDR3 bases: TGTGCCAGCAGCTTAGGGGGCAGGGGAACCGAAAAACTGTTTTTT.

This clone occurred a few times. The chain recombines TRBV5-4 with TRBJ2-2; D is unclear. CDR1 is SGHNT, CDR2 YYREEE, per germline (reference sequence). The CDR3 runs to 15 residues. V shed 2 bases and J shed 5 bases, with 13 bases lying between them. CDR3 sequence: CASSFWVAGTGELFF. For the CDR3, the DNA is TGTGCCAGCAGCTTTTGGGTAGCCGGGACCGGGGAGCTGTTTTTT. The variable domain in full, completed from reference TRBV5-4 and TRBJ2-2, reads ETGVTQSPTHLIKTRGQQVTLRCSSQSGHNTVSWYQQALGQGPQFIFQYYREEENGRGNFPPRFSGLQFPNYSSELNVNALELDDSALYLCASSFWVAGTGELFFGEGSRLTVL.

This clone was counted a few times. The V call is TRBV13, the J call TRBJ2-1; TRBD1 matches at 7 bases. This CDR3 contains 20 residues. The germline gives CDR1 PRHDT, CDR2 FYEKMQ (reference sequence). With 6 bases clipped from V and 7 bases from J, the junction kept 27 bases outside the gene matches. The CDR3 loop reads CASSSDRVDELPQRRNEQFF. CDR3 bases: TGTGCCAGCAGTTCAGACAGGGTCGACGAGCTACCTCAAAGGAGGAATGAGCAGTTCTTC.

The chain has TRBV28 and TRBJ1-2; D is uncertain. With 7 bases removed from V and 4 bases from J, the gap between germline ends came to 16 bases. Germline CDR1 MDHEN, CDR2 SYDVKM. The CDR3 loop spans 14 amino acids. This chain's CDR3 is CASIAGDAFYGYTF. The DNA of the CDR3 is TGTGCCAGCATCGCCGGGGATGCCTTCTATGGCTACACCTTC.

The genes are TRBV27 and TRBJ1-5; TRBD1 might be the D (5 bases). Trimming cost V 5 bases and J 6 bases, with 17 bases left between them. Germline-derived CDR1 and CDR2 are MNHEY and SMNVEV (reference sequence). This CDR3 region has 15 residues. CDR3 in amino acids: CASSPLGLVVQPQHF. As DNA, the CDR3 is TGTGCCAGCAGTCCCCTGGGACTCGTCGTTCAGCCCCAGCATTTT.

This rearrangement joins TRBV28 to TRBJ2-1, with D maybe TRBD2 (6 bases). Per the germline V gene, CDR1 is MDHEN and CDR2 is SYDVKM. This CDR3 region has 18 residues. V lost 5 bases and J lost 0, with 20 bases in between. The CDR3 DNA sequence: TGTGCCAGCAGTCCCCGGGGAGAGCGGGCGAGCTCCTACAATGAGCAGTTCTTC. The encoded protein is CASSPRGERASSYNEQFF. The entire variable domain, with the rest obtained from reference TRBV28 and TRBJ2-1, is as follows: DVKVTQSSRYLVKRTGEKVFLECVQDMDHENMFWYRQDPGLGLRLIYFSYDVKMKEKGDIPEGYSVSREKKERFSLILESASTNQTSMYLCASSPRGERASSYNEQFFGPGTRLTVL.

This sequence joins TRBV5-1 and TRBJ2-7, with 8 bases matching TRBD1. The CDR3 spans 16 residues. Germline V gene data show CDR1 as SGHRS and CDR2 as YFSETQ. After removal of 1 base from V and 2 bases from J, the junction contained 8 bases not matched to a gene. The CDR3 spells CASSLPGTGKAYEQYF. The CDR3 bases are TGCGCCAGCAGCTTGCCCGGGACAGGAAAGGCCTACGAGCAGTACTTC.

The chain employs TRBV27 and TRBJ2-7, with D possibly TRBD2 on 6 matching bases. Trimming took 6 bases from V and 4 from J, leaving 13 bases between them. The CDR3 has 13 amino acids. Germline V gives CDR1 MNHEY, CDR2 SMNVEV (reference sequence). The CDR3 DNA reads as TGTGCCAGCAGCGGTAGCGGACTTTACGAGCAGTACTTC. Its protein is CASSGSGLYEQYF.

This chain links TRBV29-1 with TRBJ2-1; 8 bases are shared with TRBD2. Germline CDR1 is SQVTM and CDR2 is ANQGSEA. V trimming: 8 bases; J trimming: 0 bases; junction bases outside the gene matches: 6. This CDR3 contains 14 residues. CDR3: CSPILAGSYNEQFF. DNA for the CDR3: TGCAGCCCGATTCTAGCGGGCTCCTACAATGAGCAGTTCTTC.

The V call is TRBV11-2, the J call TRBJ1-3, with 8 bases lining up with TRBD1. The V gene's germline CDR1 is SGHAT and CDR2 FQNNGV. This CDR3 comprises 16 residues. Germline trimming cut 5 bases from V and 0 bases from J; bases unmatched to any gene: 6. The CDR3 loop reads CASSHRQGSSGNTIYF. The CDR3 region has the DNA TGTGCCAGCAGCCACCGACAGGGGTCCTCTGGAAACACCATATATTTT.

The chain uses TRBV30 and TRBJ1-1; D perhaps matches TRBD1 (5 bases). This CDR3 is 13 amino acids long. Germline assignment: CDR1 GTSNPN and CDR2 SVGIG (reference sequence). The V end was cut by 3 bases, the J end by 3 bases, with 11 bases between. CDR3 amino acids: CAWRGAYHTEAFF. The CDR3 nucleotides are TGTGCCTGGAGAGGGGCGTACCACACTGAAGCTTTCTTT.

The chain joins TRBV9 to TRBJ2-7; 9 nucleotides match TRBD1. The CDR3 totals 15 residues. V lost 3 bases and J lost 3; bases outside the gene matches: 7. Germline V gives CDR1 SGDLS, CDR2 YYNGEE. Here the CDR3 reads CASSAGPGQGYEQYF. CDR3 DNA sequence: TGTGCCAGCAGCGCCGGACCGGGACAGGGCTACGAGCAGTACTTC. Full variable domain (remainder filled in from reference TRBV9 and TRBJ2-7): DSGVTQTPKHLITATGQRVTLRCSPRSGDLSVYWYQQSLDQGLQFLIQYYNGEERAKGNILERFSAQQFPDLHSELNLSSLELGDSALYFCASSAGPGQGYEQYFGPGTRLTVT.

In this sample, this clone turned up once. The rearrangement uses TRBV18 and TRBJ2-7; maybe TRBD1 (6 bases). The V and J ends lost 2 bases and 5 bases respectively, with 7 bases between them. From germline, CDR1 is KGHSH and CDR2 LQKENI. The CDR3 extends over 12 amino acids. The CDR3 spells CASSPKGDEQYF. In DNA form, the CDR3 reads TGTGCCAGCTCACCAAAGGGGGACGAGCAGTACTTC.

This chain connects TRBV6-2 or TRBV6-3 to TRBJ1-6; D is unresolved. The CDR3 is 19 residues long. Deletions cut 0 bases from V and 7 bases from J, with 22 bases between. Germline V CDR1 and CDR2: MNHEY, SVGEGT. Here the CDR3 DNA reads TGTGCCAGCAGTTACTCGCTCAGCTATCCCCTAGGCGGGAATTCACCCCTCCACTTT. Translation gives CASSYSLSYPLGGNSPLHF.

CDR3 sequence reads: CATSDLGLAGGPAGELFF. For the CDR3, the DNA is TGTGCCACCAGTGATTTGGGACTAGCGGGAGGGCCTGCCGGGGAGCTGTTTTTT. The V call is TRBV24-1, the J call TRBJ2-2; 15 nucleotides match TRBD2. CDR3 size: 18 residues. J gave up 6 bases and V 0 bases, and 4 bases lay outside the gene matches. The germline CDR1 and CDR2 sequences are KGHDR and SFDVKD.

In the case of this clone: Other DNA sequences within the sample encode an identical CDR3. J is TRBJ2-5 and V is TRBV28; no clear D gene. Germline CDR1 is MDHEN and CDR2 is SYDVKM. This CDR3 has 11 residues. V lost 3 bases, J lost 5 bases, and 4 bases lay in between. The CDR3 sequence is CASSFRETQYF. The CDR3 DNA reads TGTGCCAGCAGTTTCCGGGAGACCCAGTACTTC.

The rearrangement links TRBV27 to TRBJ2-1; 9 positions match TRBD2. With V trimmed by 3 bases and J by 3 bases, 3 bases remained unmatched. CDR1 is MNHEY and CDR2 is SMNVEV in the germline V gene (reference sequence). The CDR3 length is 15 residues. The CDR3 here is CASSLWTSVYNEQFF. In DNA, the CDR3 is TGTGCCAGCAGTTTGTGGACTAGCGTCTACAATGAGCAGTTCTTC.

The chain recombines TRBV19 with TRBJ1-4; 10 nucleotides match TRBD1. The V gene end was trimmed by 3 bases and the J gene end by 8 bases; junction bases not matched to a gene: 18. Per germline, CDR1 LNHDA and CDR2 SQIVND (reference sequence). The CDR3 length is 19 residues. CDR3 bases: TGTGCCAGTAGTATTGATTCAGCGGGGACAGGGGACTCAAGAGAAAAACTGTTTTTT. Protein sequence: CASSIDSAGTGDSREKLFF.

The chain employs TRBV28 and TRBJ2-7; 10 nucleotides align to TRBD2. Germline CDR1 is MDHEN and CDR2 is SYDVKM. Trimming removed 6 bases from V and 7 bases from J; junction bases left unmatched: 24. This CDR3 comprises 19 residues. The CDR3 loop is CASSPNRGSSGGTTREQYF. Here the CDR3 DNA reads TGTGCCAGCAGCCCGAACAGGGGCTCTAGCGGGGGAACTACTAGGGAGCAGTACTTC.

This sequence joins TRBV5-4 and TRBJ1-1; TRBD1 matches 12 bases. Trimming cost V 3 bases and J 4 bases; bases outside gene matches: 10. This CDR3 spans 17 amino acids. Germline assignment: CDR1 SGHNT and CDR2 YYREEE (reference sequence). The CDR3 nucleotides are TGTGCCAGCAGCTCCGGGACAGGGGGCTATAGGGCCACTGAAGCTTTCTTT. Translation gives CASSSGTGGYRATEAFF.